Included here is one T cell receptor beta chain sequence, with context. Its antigen is not identified. The ViraFEST assay expanded antigen-specific CD4+ T cells with viral peptide pools before sequencing. When ten to eleven days of culture had elapsed, CD4+ T cells were isolated. All vaccine recipients tested negative for nucleocapsid antibodies and had never contracted SARS-CoV-2 infection. Culturing of 2 million to 2.5 million PBMC per well took place with about 9.4 IU/ml IL-2 and about 9.3 ug/ml peptides. Cells had half their medium changed to IL-2 medium on days 3 and 7. Only in-frame clones appear in the TCRdb table, and some are missing; sequencing was by immunoSEQ multiplex PCR. The table lists about 68,000 clones, 80% of them singletons, with 10% to 15% in the top ten. This sample was taken from a study of vaccination effects on CD4 cells after COVID-19. At the level of the study: The vaccine given was either BNT162b2 or mRNA-1273, in two doses. General study findings and limits: The study dataset contains few convalescent patients and includes no early post-infection timepoints.

The CDR3 runs to 13 residues. Looked up from germline, CDR1 is MNHEY and CDR2 is SMNVEV (reference sequence). Trimming shortened V by 8 bases and J by 4 bases, and 12 bases separated the two germline ends. The material sequenced was CD4+ T cells from PBMCs cultured with SARS-CoV-2 spike peptides, taken before COVID-19 vaccination. The source is a human donor who received a COVID-19 vaccine. The rearrangement uses TRBV27 and TRBJ1-3; tentatively, D is TRBD1 (5 bases). The CDR3 spells CASAIRDGNTIYF. The CDR3 DNA sequence: TGTGCCAGCGCGATTAGGGACGGAAACACCATATATTTT.